Listed below are T cell receptor beta chains from one sample, sequenced in a study of blood T cell repertoires in COVID-19. TCRdb's table, derived via immunoSEQ multiplex PCR, lists solely in-frame clones and lacks some. The data hold roughly 92,000 clones, with around 91% observed a single time. Sequencing used peripheral blood. Receptors were obtained from an elderly woman with active or convalescent COVID-19. Each CDR3 is given with its conserved first and last residue. The D gene is left open where the match is weak. The listing skips clone size in some rows; elsewhere it reads once, few, many or a size class.

NA,TRBJ2-2,TRBV5-1,NA,TGCGCCAGCAGCTTGGGGAGGGCGGACACCGGGGAGCTGTTTTTT,CASSLGRADTGELFF
NA,TRBJ1-3,TRBV2,NA,TGTGCCAGCAGTGTTAGGGGCTCTGGAAACACCATATATTTT,CASSVRGSGNTIYF
NA,TRBJ1-1,TRBV15,NA,TGTGCCACCAGCAGAGTCGAGGCGTCTGAAGCTTTCTTT,CATSRVEASEAFF
NA,TRBJ1-2,TRBV18,NA,TGTGCCAGCTCAAGTAGGGGGGGCGCGGACTATGGCTACACCTTC,CASSSRGGADYGYTF
NA,TRBJ2-1,TRBV27,NA,TGTGCCAGCAGTTCCGACTCCCCCTACAATGAGCAGTTCTTC,CASSSDSPYNEQFF
NA,TRBJ2-1,TRBV7-2,few,TGTGCCAGCAGTACCGGGAGAGCAGACAATGAGCAGTTCTTC,CASSTGRADNEQFF
NA,TRBJ2-7,TRBV28,once,TGTGCCAGCAGTCTCACGAGCTCCTACGAGCAGTACTTC,CASSLTSSYEQYF
TRBD1,TRBJ1-6,TRBV5-1,once,TGCGCCAGCAGCTGGGACAGCGAGAATTCACCCCTCCACTTT,CASSWDSENSPLHF
NA,TRBJ1-2,TRBV18,NA,TGTGCCAGCTCACCACGGACTGATCCCCTAGGCTACACCTTC,CASSPRTDPLGYTF
NA,TRBJ1-5,TRBV7-2,NA,TGTGCCAGCAGCTTAGGTTCGACAGGAAGTAATCAGCCCCAGCATTTT,CASSLGSTGSNQPQHF
NA,TRBJ1-1,TRBV5-1,NA,TGCGCCAGCAGCTTGGGGCTGGGAGTTGGCACTGAAGCTTTCTTT,CASSLGLGVGTEAFF
NA,TRBJ2-1,TRBV18,NA,TGTGCCAGCTCACCAACGGCAGGAATGTACAATGAGCAGTTCTTC,CASSPTAGMYNEQFF
TRBD1,TRBJ2-1,TRBV24-1,NA,TGTGCCACCAGTGATTTGCTCTTCGTTGGGACAGGAGAATACAATGAGCAGTTCTTC,CATSDLLFVGTGEYNEQFF
TRBD1,TRBJ1-2,TRBV6-5,NA,TGTGCCAGCAGCGATACAGGGGATGGCTACACCTTC,CASSDTGDGYTF
TRBD2,TRBJ2-1,TRBV14,NA,TGTGCCAGCAGCCAAGTCCCGGGACTAGCGGGAGATTTCAATGAGCAGTTCTTC,CASSQVPGLAGDFNEQFF